This passage covers 5 T cell receptor beta chains from one sample sequenced in a study of blood T cell repertoires in COVID-19. This table comes from immunoSEQ multiplex PCR, and its TCRdb copy is limited to in-frame clones, with some not included. There are 150,000 to 200,000 clones in the sample; nearly 90% occur only once, and about 22% lies in the top ten. The sample was peripheral blood. Source of these receptors: a man aged 55 to 70 with active or convalescent COVID-19.

The CDR3 bases are TGTGCCAGCAGCCTCGCGGGACAGGGCTCTGGAAACACCATATATTTT. Its translation: CASSLAGQGSGNTIYF. The V and J genes are TRBV9 and TRBJ1-3; 9 nucleotides line up with TRBD1. In germline, CDR1 is SGDLS, CDR2 YYNGEE. Unmatched junction bases numbered 5, after V lost 4 bases and J lost 0 bases. This CDR3 has 16 residues.

This sequence joins TRBV9 and TRBJ1-2, with TRBD1 matching over 8 bases. V gave up 3 bases and J gave up 1 base; unmatched junction bases: 2. Germline lookup yields CDR1 SGDLS and CDR2 YYNGEE. CDR3 length equals 14 residues. CDR3 bases: TGTGCCAGCAGCGCAGGGGGCATTAACTATGGCTACACCTTC. It yields the protein CASSAGGINYGYTF.

The rearrangement joins TRBV7-8 to TRBJ2-3; TRBD2 agrees at 11 bases. Trimming removed 3 bases from V and 5 bases from J; junction bases left unmatched: 4. Per the germline V gene, CDR1 is SGHVS and CDR2 is FQNEAQ. This CDR3 is built from 15 residues. The CDR3, as DNA: TGTGCCAGCAGCTTCCGACTAGCGGGGTTAGATACGCAGTATTTT. This encodes CASSFRLAGLDTQYF.

Here the CDR3 reads CASKSQGGQPQHF. The CDR3 DNA reads as TGTGCCAGTAAGAGCCAGGGGGGTCAGCCCCAGCATTTT. The rearrangement joins TRBV19 to TRBJ1-5; 7 bases match TRBD1. This CDR3 is 13 amino acids long. Germline V lookup: CDR1 LNHDA, CDR2 SQIVND (reference sequence). J was trimmed by 6 bases and V by 7 bases; bases with no gene match: 6. Looking up the rest from reference TRBV19 and TRBJ1-5 gives the full variable domain: DGGITQSPKYLFRKEGQNVTLSCEQNLNHDAMYWYRQDPGQGLRLIYYSQIVNDFQKGDIAEGYSVSREKKESFPLTVTSAQKNPTAFYLCASKSQGGQPQHFGDGTRLSIL.

The chain recombines TRBV7-6 with TRBJ2-5; TRBD1 agrees at 7 bases. The CDR3 runs 16 residues. Losses at the gene ends were 2 bases for V and 1 base for J; bases not matched to a gene: 7. Germline assignment: CDR1 SGHVS and CDR2 FNYEAQ. CDR3 region: CASSLNYRGIQETQYF. DNA for the CDR3: TGTGCCAGCAGCTTAAATTACAGGGGAATCCAAGAGACCCAGTACTTC.